Listed below are T cell receptor beta chains from one sample, sequenced in a study of CD8+ T cells in alopecia areata. Generated by immunoSEQ multiplex PCR, the TCRdb table keeps only in-frame clones and is missing some. This table holds approximately 110,000 clones, roughly 50% found once. Sequenced material: CD8+ T cells sorted from blood, taken at week 24, from a patient treated with tofacitinib. Every receptor here comes from a human donor with alopecia areata. CDR3s include the opening cysteine and the closing phenylalanine or tryptophan. Fields, in order: clone size, D gene, J gene, V gene, CDR3 protein, CDR3 DNA. The D gene is left open where the match is weak. Some rows mark clone size as missing; the rest say once, few, many or name a class of expanded clone.

clone size: .; D gene: TRBD2; J gene: TRBJ2-3; V gene: TRBV11-2; CDR3 protein: CASSPSSSGGSDTQYF; CDR3 DNA: TGTGCCAGCAGCCCATCGTCTAGCGGGGGGTCAGATACGCAGTATTTT
clone size: .; D gene: .; J gene: TRBJ1-5; V gene: TRBV5-6; CDR3 protein: CASSLRGYNQPQHF; CDR3 DNA: TGTGCCAGCAGCTTGAGGGGGTATAATCAGCCCCAGCATTTT
clone size: few; D gene: TRBD1; J gene: TRBJ2-7; V gene: TRBV4-3; CDR3 protein: CASSQDPPQGEGSYEQYF; CDR3 DNA: TGCGCCAGCAGCCAAGATCCCCCACAGGGGGAAGGGTCCTACGAGCAGTACTTC
clone size: few; D gene: TRBD2; J gene: TRBJ2-3; V gene: TRBV29-1; CDR3 protein: CSVLLAGTDSTDTQYF; CDR3 DNA: TGCAGCGTGCTGCTAGCGGGGACAGATAGCACAGATACGCAGTATTTT
clone size: few; D gene: .; J gene: TRBJ1-2; V gene: TRBV5-1; CDR3 protein: CASRPGLDDGYTF; CDR3 DNA: TGCGCCAGCAGGCCAGGCCTCGATGATGGCTACACCTTC
clone size: few; D gene: .; J gene: TRBJ2-2; V gene: TRBV6-5; CDR3 protein: CASSFVSNTGELFF; CDR3 DNA: TGTGCCAGCAGTTTTGTGTCGAACACCGGGGAGCTGTTTTTT
clone size: few; D gene: TRBD1; J gene: TRBJ2-7; V gene: TRBV4-1; CDR3 protein: CASSHGTGEEEQYF; CDR3 DNA: TGCGCCAGCAGCCACGGGACAGGGGAAGAAGAGCAGTACTTC
clone size: .; D gene: .; J gene: TRBJ2-5; V gene: TRBV7-9; CDR3 protein: CASSLDSQETQYF; CDR3 DNA: TGTGCCAGCAGCCTGGACAGCCAAGAGACCCAGTACTTC
clone size: once; D gene: TRBD1; J gene: TRBJ2-1; V gene: TRBV7-9; CDR3 protein: CASSRRDRLYNEQFF; CDR3 DNA: TGTGCCAGCAGCCGCCGGGACAGGCTATACAATGAGCAGTTCTTC
clone size: .; D gene: .; J gene: TRBJ2-1; V gene: TRBV13; CDR3 protein: CASSFDRGVEQFF; CDR3 DNA: TGTGCCAGCAGTTTCGATCGGGGAGTTGAGCAGTTCTTC
clone size: .; D gene: .; J gene: TRBJ1-5; V gene: TRBV27; CDR3 protein: CASSSRLSGGNQPQHF; CDR3 DNA: TGTGCCAGCAGTTCAAGATTATCGGGTGGCAATCAGCCCCAGCATTTT
clone size: once; D gene: .; J gene: TRBJ2-7; V gene: TRBV27; CDR3 protein: CASSLSSRQGMGEQYF; CDR3 DNA: TGTGCCAGCAGTTTATCGTCTCGGCAGGGGATGGGCGAGCAGTACTTC
clone size: .; D gene: TRBD1; J gene: TRBJ1-2; V gene: TRBV9; CDR3 protein: CANSVGQGANYGYTF; CDR3 DNA: TGTGCCAACAGCGTAGGACAGGGGGCTAACTATGGCTACACCTTC
clone size: .; D gene: .; J gene: TRBJ2-7; V gene: TRBV2; CDR3 protein: CAIRQHPYEQYF; CDR3 DNA: TGTGCCATTCGACAGCACCCCTACGAGCAGTACTTC
clone size: .; D gene: .; J gene: TRBJ2-5; V gene: TRBV2; CDR3 protein: CASSTGKGQGTQYF; CDR3 DNA: TGTGCCAGCAGCACAGGGAAGGGGCAAGGGACCCAGTACTTC
clone size: once; D gene: .; J gene: TRBJ2-7; V gene: TRBV29-1; CDR3 protein: CSVRDIAYEQYF; CDR3 DNA: TGCAGCGTTAGGGACATTGCCTACGAGCAGTACTTC
clone size: few; D gene: .; J gene: TRBJ1-5; V gene: TRBV7-8; CDR3 protein: CASSSTFSNQPQHF; CDR3 DNA: TGTGCCAGCAGCTCAACCTTTAGCAATCAGCCCCAGCATTTT
clone size: .; D gene: TRBD1; J gene: TRBJ1-1; V gene: TRBV4-3; CDR3 protein: CASSQGTGVATEAFF; CDR3 DNA: TGCGCCAGCAGCCAAGGGACAGGGGTGGCCACTGAAGCTTTCTTT
clone size: few; D gene: .; J gene: TRBJ2-3; V gene: TRBV6-5; CDR3 protein: CASSFVAASTDTQYF; CDR3 DNA: TGTGCCAGCAGTTTTGTGGCAGCTAGCACAGATACGCAGTATTTT
clone size: few; D gene: TRBD2; J gene: TRBJ2-3; V gene: TRBV6-5; CDR3 protein: CASSPREGITDTQYF; CDR3 DNA: TGTGCCAGCAGTCCCAGGGAGGGGATAACAGATACGCAGTATTTT
clone size: many; D gene: TRBD2; J gene: TRBJ2-7; V gene: TRBV6-5; CDR3 protein: CASSGEGSAYEQYF; CDR3 DNA: TGTGCCAGCAGTGGGGAGGGAAGCGCCTACGAGCAGTACTTC
clone size: .; D gene: .; J gene: TRBJ1-4; V gene: TRBV10-3; CDR3 protein: CAISETAGPPNEKLFF; CDR3 DNA: TGTGCCATCAGTGAGACCGCAGGCCCACCTAATGAAAAACTGTTTTTT
clone size: .; D gene: .; J gene: TRBJ1-5; V gene: TRBV6-6; CDR3 protein: CASSKHRAFNQPQHF; CDR3 DNA: TGTGCCAGCAGTAAGCACCGGGCCTTCAATCAGCCCCAGCATTTT
clone size: .; D gene: .; J gene: TRBJ1-6; V gene: TRBV10-3; CDR3 protein: CAITSSYNSPLHF; CDR3 DNA: TGTGCCATAACCAGCTCCTATAATTCACCCCTCCACTTT
clone size: once; D gene: .; J gene: TRBJ1-1; V gene: TRBV4-1; CDR3 protein: CASSQEGGWSGTEAFF; CDR3 DNA: TGCGCCAGCAGCCAAGAAGGGGGATGGAGCGGCACTGAAGCTTTCTTT
clone size: .; D gene: TRBD1; J gene: TRBJ2-7; V gene: TRBV6-5; CDR3 protein: CASRTGTAYEQYF; CDR3 DNA: TGTGCCAGCAGGACCGGGACAGCCTACGAGCAGTACTTC
clone size: .; D gene: .; J gene: TRBJ1-2; V gene: TRBV27; CDR3 protein: CASSSDALEGYTF; CDR3 DNA: TGTGCCAGCAGCTCGGACGCCCTTGAAGGCTACACCTTC